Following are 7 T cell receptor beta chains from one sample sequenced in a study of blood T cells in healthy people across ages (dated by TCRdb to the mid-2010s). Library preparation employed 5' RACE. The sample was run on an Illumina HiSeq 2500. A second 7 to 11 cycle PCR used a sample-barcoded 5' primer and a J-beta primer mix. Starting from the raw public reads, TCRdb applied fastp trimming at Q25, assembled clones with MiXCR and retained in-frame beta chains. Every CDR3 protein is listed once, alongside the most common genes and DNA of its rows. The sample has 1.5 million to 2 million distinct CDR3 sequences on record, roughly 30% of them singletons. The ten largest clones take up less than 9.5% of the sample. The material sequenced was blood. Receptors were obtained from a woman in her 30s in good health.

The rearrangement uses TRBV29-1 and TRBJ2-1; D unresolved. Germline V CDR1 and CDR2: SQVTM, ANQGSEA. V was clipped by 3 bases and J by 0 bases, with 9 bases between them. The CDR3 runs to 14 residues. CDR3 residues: CSVDRRSSYNEQFF. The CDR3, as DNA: TGCAGCGTTGATCGGCGGAGCTCCTACAATGAGCAGTTCTTC.

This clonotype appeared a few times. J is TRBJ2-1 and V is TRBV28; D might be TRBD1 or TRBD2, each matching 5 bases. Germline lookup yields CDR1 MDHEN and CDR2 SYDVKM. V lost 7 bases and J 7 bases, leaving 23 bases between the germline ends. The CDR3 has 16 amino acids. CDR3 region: CASNFPGSRATNEQFF. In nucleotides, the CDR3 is TGTGCCAGCAACTTTCCGGGGTCCAGGGCCACGAATGAGCAGTTCTTC.

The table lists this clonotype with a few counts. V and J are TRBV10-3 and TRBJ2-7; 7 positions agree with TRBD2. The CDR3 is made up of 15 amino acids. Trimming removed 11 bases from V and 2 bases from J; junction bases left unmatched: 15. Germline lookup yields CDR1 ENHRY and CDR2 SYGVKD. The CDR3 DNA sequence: TGTGCCCCCCCTAAAGCTAGCGGTCCACCCTACGAGCAGTACTTC. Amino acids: CAPPKASGPPYEQYF.

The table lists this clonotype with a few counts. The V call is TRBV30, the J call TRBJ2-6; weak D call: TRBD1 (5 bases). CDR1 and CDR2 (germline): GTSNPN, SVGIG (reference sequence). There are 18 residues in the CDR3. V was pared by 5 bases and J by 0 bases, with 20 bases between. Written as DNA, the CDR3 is TGTGCCTGGTGGTCAACAGGTACCCAAACCTCTGGGGCCAACGTCCTGACTTTC. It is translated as CAWWSTGTQTSGANVLTF.

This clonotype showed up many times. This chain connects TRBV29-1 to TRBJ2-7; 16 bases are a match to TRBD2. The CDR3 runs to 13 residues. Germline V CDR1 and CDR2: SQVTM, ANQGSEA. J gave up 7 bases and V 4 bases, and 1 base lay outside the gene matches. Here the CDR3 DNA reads TGCAGCGTTGTGGGACTAGCGGGAGGGGAGCAGTACTTC. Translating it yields CSVVGLAGGEQYF.

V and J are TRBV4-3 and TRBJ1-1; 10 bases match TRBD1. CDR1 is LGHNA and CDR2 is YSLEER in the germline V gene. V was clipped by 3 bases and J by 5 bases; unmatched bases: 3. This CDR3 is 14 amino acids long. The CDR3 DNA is TGCGCCAGCAGCCAGGGACAGGGGAGGACTGAAGCTTTCTTT. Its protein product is CASSQGQGRTEAFF.

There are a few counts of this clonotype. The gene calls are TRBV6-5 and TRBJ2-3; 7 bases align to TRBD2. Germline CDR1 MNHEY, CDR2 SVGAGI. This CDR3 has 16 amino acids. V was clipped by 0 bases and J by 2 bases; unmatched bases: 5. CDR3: CASSYSSGAYTDTQYF. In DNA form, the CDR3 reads TGTGCCAGCAGTTACTCGAGCGGGGCCTACACAGATACGCAGTATTTT.